These 5 T cell receptor beta chains were sequenced from one sample in a study of cytotoxic CD8 clonotypes in ibrutinib-treated CLL. The assay was immunoSEQ multiplex PCR, and TCRdb's table has in-frame clones only and misses some. The sample includes about 270,000 clones, around 76% of them seen just once. The source material was PBMCs, sampled at disease progression, from a patient treated with ibrutinib. These TCRs come from a human donor with chronic lymphocytic leukemia.

The J gene is TRBJ1-1, the V gene TRBV29-1; D is perhaps TRBD1 (6 bases). There are 13 residues in the CDR3. Per germline, CDR1 SQVTM and CDR2 ANQGSEA. V was clipped by 5 bases and J by 0 bases, with 10 bases between them. The CDR3 DNA sequence: TGCAGCGTTCAGGGGATACTGAACACTGAAGCTTTCTTT. It codes for CSVQGILNTEAFF.

The chain recombines TRBV20-1 with TRBJ2-3; no reliable D call. The CDR3 sequence is 10 residues long. Germline V gene sequence: CDR1 DFQATT, CDR2 SNEGSKA (reference sequence). V was pared by 7 bases and J by 6 bases, with 8 bases between. CDR3 coding DNA: TGCAGTGGTGGGGTCGATACGCAGTATTTT. It encodes CSGGVDTQYF.

The V gene is TRBV6-5, the J gene TRBJ2-7, with D hard to call. V was pared by 4 bases and J by 2 bases, with 9 bases between. This CDR3 is built from 13 residues. The germline gives CDR1 MNHEY, CDR2 SVGAGI. CDR3 in DNA: TGTGCCAGCAGTTGGCGCGATACCTACGAGCAGTACTTC. As protein: CASSWRDTYEQYF.

The genes are TRBV29-1 and TRBJ2-5; TRBD1 might be the D (6 bases). The J call could be wrong; TRBJ2-7 is a better fit for the DNA end. This CDR3 is built from 11 residues. Germline CDR1 reads SQVTM; CDR2 reads ANQGSEA. CDR3 protein: CSVERGYEQYF. CDR3 bases: TGCAGCGTTGAAAGGGGGTACGAGCAGTACTTC.

CDR3 amino acids: CASSSGKGWNEQFF. The CDR3 DNA sequence: TGCGCCAGCTCCTCAGGGAAGGGTTGGAATGAGCAGTTCTTC. The rearrangement uses TRBV5-1 and TRBJ2-1; tentative D call: TRBD1 (5 bases). Germline V CDR1 and CDR2: SGHRS, YFSETQ. The germline V and J ends were trimmed by 7 bases and 7 bases, with 18 bases remaining between them. The CDR3 has 14 residues.